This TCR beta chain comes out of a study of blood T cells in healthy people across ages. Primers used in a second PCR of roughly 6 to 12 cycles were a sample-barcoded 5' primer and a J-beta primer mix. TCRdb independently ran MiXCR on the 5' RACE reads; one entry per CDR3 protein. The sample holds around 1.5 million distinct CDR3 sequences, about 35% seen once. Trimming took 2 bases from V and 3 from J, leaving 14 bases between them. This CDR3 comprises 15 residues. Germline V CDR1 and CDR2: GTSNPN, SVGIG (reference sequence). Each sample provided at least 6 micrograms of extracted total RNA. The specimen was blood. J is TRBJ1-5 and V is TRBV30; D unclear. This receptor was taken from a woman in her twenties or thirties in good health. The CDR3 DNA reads TGTGCCTGGAGTAGGTCAGGACGGCTCAATCAGCCCCAGCATTTT. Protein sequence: CAWSRSGRLNQPQHF.